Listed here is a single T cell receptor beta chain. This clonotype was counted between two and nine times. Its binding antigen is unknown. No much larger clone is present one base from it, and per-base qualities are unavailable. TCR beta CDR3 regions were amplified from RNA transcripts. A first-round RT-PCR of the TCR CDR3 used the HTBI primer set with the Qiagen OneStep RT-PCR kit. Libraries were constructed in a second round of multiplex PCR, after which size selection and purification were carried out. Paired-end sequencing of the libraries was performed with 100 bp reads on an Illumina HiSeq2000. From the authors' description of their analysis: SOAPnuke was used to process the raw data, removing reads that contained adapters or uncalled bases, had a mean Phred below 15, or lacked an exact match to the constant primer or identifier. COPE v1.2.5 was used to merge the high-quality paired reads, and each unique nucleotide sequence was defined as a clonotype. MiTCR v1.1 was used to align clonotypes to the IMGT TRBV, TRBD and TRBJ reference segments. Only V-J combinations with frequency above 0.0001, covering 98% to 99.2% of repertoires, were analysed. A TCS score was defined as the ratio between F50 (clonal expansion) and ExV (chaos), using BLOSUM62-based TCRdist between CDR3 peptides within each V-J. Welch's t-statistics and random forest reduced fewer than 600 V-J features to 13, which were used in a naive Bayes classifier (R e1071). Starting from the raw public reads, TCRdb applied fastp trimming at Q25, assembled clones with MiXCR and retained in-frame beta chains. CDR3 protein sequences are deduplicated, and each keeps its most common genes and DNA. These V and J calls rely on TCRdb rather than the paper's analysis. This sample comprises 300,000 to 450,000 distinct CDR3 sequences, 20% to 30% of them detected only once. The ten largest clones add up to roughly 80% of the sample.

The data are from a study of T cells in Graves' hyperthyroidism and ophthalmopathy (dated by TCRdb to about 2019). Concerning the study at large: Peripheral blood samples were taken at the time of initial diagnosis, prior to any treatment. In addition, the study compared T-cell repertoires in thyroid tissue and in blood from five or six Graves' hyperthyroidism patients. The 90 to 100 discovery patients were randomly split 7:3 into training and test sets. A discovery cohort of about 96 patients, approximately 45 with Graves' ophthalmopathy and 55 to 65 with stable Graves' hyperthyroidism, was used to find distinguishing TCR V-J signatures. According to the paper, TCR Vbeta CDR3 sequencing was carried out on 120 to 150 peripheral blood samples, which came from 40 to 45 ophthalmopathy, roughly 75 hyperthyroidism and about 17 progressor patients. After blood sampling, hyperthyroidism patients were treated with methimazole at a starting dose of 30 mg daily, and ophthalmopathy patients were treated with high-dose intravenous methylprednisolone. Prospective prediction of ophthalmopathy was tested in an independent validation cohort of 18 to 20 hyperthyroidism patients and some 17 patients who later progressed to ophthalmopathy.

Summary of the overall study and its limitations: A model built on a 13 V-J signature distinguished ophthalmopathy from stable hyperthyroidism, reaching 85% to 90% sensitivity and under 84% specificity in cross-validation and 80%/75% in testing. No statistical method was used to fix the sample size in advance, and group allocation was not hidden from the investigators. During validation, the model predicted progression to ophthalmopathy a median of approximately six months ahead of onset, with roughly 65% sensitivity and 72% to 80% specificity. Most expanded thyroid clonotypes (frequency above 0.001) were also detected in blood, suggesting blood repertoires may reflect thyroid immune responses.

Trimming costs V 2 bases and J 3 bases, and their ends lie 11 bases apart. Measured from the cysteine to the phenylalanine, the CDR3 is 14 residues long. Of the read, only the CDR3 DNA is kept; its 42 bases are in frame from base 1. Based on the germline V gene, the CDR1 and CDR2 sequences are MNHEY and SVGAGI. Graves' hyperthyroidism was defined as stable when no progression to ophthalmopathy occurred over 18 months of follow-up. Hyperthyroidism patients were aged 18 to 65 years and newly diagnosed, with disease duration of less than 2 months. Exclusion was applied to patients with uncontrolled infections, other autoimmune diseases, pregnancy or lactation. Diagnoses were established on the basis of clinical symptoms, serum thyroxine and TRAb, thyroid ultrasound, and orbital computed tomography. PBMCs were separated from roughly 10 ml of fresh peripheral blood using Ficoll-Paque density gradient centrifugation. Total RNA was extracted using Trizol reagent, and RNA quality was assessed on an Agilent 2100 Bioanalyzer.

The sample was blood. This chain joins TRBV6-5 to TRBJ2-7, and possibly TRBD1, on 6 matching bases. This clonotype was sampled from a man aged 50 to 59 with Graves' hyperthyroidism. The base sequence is TGTGCCAGCAGTTACGGACAGCCCAACTACGAGCAGTACTTC. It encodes CASSYGQPNYEQYF.